These 5 T cell receptor beta chains originate from one sample sequenced in a study of regulatory T cells in long-lasting Graves disease. Documented time point: newly diagnosed GD, antithyroid drugs for less than 3 months. The TCR library used RNA extracted from PBMCs. To make TCR beta libraries, researchers used iRepertoire HTBI primers and Arm-PCR of CDR3 regions. TCRdb reprocessed the multiplex PCR reads via MiXCR and lists one record per CDR3 protein. The data hold 450,000 to 600,000 distinct CDR3 sequences, with around an eighth observed a single time. The same sample was also used in a study of T cells in Graves' hyperthyroidism and ophthalmopathy.

The sample consisted of peripheral blood mononuclear cells (PBMCs), taken at new diagnosis, from a patient treated with antithyroid drugs. These receptors all come from a man aged 25 to 40 with Graves disease.

In this sample, this clonotype turned up many times. The chain joins TRBV30 to TRBJ2-3; TRBD2 matches at 8 bases. The germline CDR1 and CDR2 sequences are GTSNPN and SVGIG (reference sequence). The CDR3 extends over 14 amino acids. V lost 1 base to trimming and J lost 7 bases; unmatched junction nucleotides: 7. The CDR3 coding sequence is TGTGCCTGGAGTGCGTTAAGCGGGAGCAATACGCAGTATTTT. Its protein product is CAWSALSGSNTQYF.

The chain is built from TRBV5-1 and TRBJ2-4; TRBD1 agrees at 7 bases. This CDR3 has 16 amino acids. CDR1 is SGHRS, CDR2 YFSETQ, per germline. V was clipped by 4 bases and J by 0 bases; unmatched bases: 7. The CDR3 DNA is TGCGCCAGCAGCCTCGGTGGGACAGTAGCCAAAAACATTCAGTACTTC. Its protein product is CASSLGGTVAKNIQYF.

The table lists this clonotype with many counts. The chain recombines TRBV7-9 with TRBJ1-1, with D possibly matching TRBD1 (6 bases). Between the trimmed V and J ends, which lost 8 bases and 4 bases, there was a span of 14 bases. Germline CDR1 is SEHNR and CDR2 is FQNEAQ (reference sequence). This CDR3 has 13 amino acids. CDR3 sequence: CASERLGGTEAFF. The CDR3 region has the DNA TGTGCCAGCGAACGACTAGGGGGCACTGAAGCTTTCTTT.

Many counts were recorded for this clonotype. This chain connects TRBV24-1 to TRBJ1-1; perhaps TRBD1 as D (5 bases). The V gene lost 7 bases and the J gene lost 0 bases, with 14 bases spanning the gap. The CDR3 sequence is 15 residues long. Per the germline V gene, CDR1 is KGHDR and CDR2 is SFDVKD. The CDR3 loop is CATRTGGVMNTEAFF. The CDR3 DNA is TGTGCCACCAGGACCGGGGGAGTTATGAACACTGAAGCTTTCTTT.

This clonotype was counted ten times or more. The chain carries TRBV27 and TRBJ2-7, with D tentatively TRBD1 (5 bases). The CDR3 spans 16 residues. Trimming removed 6 bases at V and 4 bases at J, with 22 bases between. CDR1 and CDR2 from the germline V gene are MNHEY and SMNVEV (reference sequence). The CDR3 nucleotides read TGTGCCAGCAGCGAAGGCACAGGCCGTTGGAAGTACGAGCAGTACTTC. It codes for CASSEGTGRWKYEQYF.